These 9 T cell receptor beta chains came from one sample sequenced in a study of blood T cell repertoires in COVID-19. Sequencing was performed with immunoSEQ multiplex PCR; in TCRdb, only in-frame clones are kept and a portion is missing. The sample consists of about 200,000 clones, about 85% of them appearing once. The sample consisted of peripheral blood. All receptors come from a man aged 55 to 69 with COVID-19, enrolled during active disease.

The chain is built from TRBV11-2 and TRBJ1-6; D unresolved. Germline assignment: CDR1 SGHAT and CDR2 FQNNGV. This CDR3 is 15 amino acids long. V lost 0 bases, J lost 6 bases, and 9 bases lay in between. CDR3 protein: CASSLDSVINSPLHF. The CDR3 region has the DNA TGTGCCAGCAGCTTAGATTCGGTTATTAATTCACCCCTCCACTTT.

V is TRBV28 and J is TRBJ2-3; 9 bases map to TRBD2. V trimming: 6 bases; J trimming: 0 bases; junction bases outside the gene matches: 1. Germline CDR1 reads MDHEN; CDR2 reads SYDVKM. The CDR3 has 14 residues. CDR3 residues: CASRRGGSTDTQYF. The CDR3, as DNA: TGTGCCAGCAGGCGGGGGGGTAGCACAGATACGCAGTATTTT.

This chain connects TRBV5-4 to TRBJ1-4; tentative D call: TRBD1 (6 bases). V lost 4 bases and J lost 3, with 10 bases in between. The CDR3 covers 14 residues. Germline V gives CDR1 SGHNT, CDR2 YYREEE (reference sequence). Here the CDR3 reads CASSPGQPNEKLFF. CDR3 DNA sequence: TGTGCCAGCAGCCCGGGACAACCTAATGAAAAACTGTTTTTT.

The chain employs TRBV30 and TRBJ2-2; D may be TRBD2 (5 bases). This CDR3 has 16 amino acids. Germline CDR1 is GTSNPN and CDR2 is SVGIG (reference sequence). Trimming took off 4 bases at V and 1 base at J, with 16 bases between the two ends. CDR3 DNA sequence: TGTGCCTGGACGTTTCCGGGAAATATGAACACCGGGGAGCTGTTTTTT. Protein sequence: CAWTFPGNMNTGELFF.

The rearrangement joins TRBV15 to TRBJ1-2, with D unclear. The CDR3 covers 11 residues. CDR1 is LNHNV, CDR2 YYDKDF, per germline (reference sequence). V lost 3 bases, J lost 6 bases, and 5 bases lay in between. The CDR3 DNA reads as TGTGCCACCAGCAGGTGGCATGGCTACACCTTC. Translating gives CATSRWHGYTF.

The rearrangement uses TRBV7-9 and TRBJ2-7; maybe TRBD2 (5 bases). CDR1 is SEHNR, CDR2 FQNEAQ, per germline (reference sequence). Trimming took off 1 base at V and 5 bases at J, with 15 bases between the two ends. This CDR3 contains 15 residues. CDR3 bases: TGTGCCAGCAGCTTAGGTCGCGGTCCCGGGGACGAGCAGTACTTC. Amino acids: CASSLGRGPGDEQYF.

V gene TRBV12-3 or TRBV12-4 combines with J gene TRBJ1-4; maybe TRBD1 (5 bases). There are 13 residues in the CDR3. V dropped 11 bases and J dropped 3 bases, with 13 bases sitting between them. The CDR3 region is CACGGTANEKLFF. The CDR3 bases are TGTGCCTGCGGGGGGACTGCTAATGAAAAACTGTTTTTT.

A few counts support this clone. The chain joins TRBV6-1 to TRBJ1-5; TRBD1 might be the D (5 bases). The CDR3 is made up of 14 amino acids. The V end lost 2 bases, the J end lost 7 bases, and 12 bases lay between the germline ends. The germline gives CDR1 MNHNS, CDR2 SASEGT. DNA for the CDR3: TGTGCCAGCAGTGAAATGGGGGGACGGCAGCCCCAGCATTTT. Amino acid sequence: CASSEMGGRQPQHF.

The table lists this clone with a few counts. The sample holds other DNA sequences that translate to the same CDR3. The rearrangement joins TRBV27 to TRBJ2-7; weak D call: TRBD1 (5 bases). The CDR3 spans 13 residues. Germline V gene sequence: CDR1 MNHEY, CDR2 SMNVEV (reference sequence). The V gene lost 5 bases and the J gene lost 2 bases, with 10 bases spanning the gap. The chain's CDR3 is CASSLTGAYEQYF. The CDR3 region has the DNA TGTGCCAGCAGTCTAACAGGAGCCTACGAGCAGTACTTC.